These 3 T cell receptor beta chains came from one sample sequenced in a study of blood T cell repertoires in COVID-19. Clones were read by immunoSEQ multiplex PCR, and TCRdb kept only the in-frame ones, dropping some. Seen here are approximately 140,000 clones, 88% observed once, and the top ten hold 2% to 2.5%. The specimen was peripheral blood. All receptors come from a human donor in a cohort sampled during active COVID-19.

The chain recombines TRBV18 with TRBJ2-2; 9 bases line up with TRBD1. Looked up from germline, CDR1 is KGHSH and CDR2 is LQKENI. CDR3 length: 17 amino acids. V was clipped by 0 bases and J by 7 bases; unmatched bases: 9. DNA of the CDR3: TGTGCCAGCTCACCACCGTTTCGGACAGGGGTAAACGGGGAGCTGTTTTTT. Amino acids: CASSPPFRTGVNGELFF.

This sequence joins TRBV27 and TRBJ2-1; tentatively, D is TRBD2 (6 bases). There are 14 residues in the CDR3. CDR1 MNHEY and CDR2 SMNVEV come from the germline V gene (reference sequence). V was cut by 3 bases and J by 7 bases, with 13 bases left in between. Written as DNA, the CDR3 is TGTGCCAGCAGTTTTTCGGCTAGCGATAATGAGCAGTTCTTC. Encoded protein: CASSFSASDNEQFF.

CDR3 bases: TGTGCCACCAGCAGAGCCGGGACTAGCGGGTTCATCACAGATACGCAGTATTTT. Translated, it gives CATSRAGTSGFITDTQYF. V is TRBV15 and J is TRBJ2-3; 12 bases align to TRBD2. Germline assignment: CDR1 LNHNV and CDR2 YYDKDF (reference sequence). This CDR3 has 18 residues. V lost 1 base, J lost 2 bases, and 7 bases stayed unmatched.